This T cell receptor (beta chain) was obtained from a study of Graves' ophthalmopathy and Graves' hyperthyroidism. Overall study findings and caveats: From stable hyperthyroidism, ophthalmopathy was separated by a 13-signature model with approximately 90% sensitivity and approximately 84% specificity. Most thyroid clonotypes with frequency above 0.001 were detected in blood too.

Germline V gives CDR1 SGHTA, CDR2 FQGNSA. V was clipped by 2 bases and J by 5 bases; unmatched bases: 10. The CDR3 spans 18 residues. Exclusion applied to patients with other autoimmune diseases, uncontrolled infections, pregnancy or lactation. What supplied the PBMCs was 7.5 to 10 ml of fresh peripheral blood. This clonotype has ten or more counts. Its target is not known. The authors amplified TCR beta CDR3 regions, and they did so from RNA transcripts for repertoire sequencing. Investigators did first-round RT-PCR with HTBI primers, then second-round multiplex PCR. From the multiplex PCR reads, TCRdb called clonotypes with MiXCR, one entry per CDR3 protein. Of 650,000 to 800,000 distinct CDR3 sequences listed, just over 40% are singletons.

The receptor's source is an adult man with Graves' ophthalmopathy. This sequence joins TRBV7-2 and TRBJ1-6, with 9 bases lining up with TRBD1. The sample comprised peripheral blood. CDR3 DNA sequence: TGTGCCAGCAGCTTAAGGGGGACAGGGCTCAGCGATAATTCACCCCTCCACTTT. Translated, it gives CASSLRGTGLSDNSPLHF. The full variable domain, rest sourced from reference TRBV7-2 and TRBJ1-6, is GAGVSQSPSNKVTEKGKDVELRCDPISGHTALYWYRQSLGQGLEFLIYFQGNSAPDKSGLPSDRFSAERTGGSVSTLTIQRTQQEDSAVYLCASSLRGTGLSDNSPLHFGNGTRLTVT.